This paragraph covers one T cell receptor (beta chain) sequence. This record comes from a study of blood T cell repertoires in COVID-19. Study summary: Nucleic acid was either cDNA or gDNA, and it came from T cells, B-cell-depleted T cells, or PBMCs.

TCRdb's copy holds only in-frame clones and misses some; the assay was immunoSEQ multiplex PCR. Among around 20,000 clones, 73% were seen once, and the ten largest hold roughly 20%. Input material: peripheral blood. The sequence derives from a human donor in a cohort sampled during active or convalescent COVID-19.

The CDR3: CSVPTLAGVADTQYF. The CDR3 nucleotides are TGCAGCGTCCCAACCCTAGCGGGAGTTGCAGATACGCAGTATTTT. J is TRBJ2-3 and V is TRBV29-1; 10 bases match TRBD2. J lost 4 bases, V lost 6 bases, and 10 bases had no gene match. Germline assignment: CDR1 SQVTM and CDR2 ANQGSEA. The CDR3 contains 15 residues.